The present entry profiles one T cell receptor beta chain with its context. The data stem from a study of blood T cell repertoires in COVID-19. The length of the CDR3 is 15 residues. Trimming removed 1 base from V and 1 base from J, with 10 bases in between. The germline CDR1 and CDR2 sequences are GTSNPN and SVGIG (reference sequence). The method was immunoSEQ multiplex PCR; TCRdb's version includes in-frame clones alone and lacks a portion of them. Among roughly 180,000 clones listed, 70% to 90% were seen once. The sample taken for sequencing was peripheral blood. This rearrangement joins TRBV30 to TRBJ1-4, with D maybe TRBD1 (6 bases). This receptor was taken from a woman aged 45-59 years with COVID-19, enrolled during active disease. The CDR3 sequence is CAWSAGAGTNEKLFF. DNA of the CDR3: TGTGCCTGGAGTGCAGGGGCAGGAACTAATGAAAAACTGTTTTTT.